One sample yielded the 20 T cell receptor beta chains listed below, sequenced in a study of cytomegalovirus exposure and HLA in healthy donors. The PCR ran on 60 Vbeta and 13 Jbeta primers. Sequencing used immunoSEQ multiplex PCR; TCRdb keeps in-frame clones, though not all of them. The sample shows 82,000 or so clones, about 9.5% of them seen only once. The sequencing sample was made of PBMCs. These receptors all stem from a man aged 55 to 69 in good health and CMV-seropositive.

In DNA, the CDR3 is TGTGCCAGCGGACAGGTAGCGGAAAACATTCAGTACTTC. Translation: CASGQVAENIQYF. V and J are TRBV19 and TRBJ2-4; perhaps TRBD1 as D (7 bases). Germline CDR1 LNHDA, CDR2 SQIVND (reference sequence). The germline V and J ends were trimmed by 9 bases and 5 bases, with 14 bases remaining between them. This CDR3 has 13 residues.

The chain links TRBV6-1 to TRBJ2-1; 10 bases match TRBD1. Germline V gene lookup returns CDR1 MNHNS and CDR2 SASEGT. This CDR3 spans 14 amino acids. After removal of 4 bases from V and 6 bases from J, the junction contained 3 bases not matched to a gene. The CDR3 is CASSGQGAGNEQFF. The CDR3 DNA reads as TGTGCCAGCAGTGGACAGGGGGCTGGCAATGAGCAGTTCTTC.

The chain is built from TRBV21-1 and TRBJ2-1; the table gives TRBD2 as D, unverified against the DNA. TRBV21-1 is given as a pseudogene. The CDR3 is made up of 18 amino acids. The CDR3 is CASSKVRVRVAAYNEQFF. CDR3 DNA sequence: TGTGCCAGCAGCAAAGTTAGGGTCCGGGTAGCGGCGTACAATGAGCAGTTCTTC.

With regard to this clone: Other DNA sequences in the same sample also yield this CDR3. The chain links TRBV6-6 to TRBJ1-2, with 7 bases aligning to TRBD1. The germline V gene has CDR1 MNHNY and CDR2 SVGAGI (reference sequence). The CDR3 totals 9 residues. CDR3 in amino acids: CATGTELTF. As DNA, the CDR3 is TGTGCAACCGGGACAGAATTGACCTTC.

On this clone: The same CDR3 can be traced to other DNA sequences in this sample. The chain carries TRBV9 and TRBJ2-7, with 7 positions matching TRBD1. Germline lookup yields CDR1 SGDLS and CDR2 YYNGEE. The junction had 3 bases not matched to a gene; V was cut back by 0 bases and J by 6 bases. CDR3 size: 13 residues. The CDR3 protein is CASSVDRGREQYF. CDR3 in DNA: TGTGCCAGCAGCGTAGACAGGGGCCGCGAGCAGTACTTC.

The CDR3 spells CASSSTATGSGNTIYF. CDR3 DNA: TGTGCCAGCAGTTCAACCGCGACAGGCTCTGGAAACACCATATATTTT. V usage is TRBV6-6 and J usage is TRBJ1-3, with D perhaps matching TRBD1 (6 bases). Germline V lookup: CDR1 MNHNY, CDR2 SVGAGI (reference sequence). The CDR3 is 16 residues long. V was clipped by 4 bases and J by 0 bases, with 13 bases between them.

This clone has a handful of counts. V usage is TRBV5-1 and J usage is TRBJ2-1; TRBD2 matches at 12 bases. Germline V lookup: CDR1 SGHRS, CDR2 YFSETQ. The CDR3 is made up of 15 amino acids. The V segment lost 1 base and the J segment 10 bases; nucleotides outside the gene matches: 6. This CDR3 is CASSLPSGGAEEQFF. As DNA, the CDR3 is TGCGCCAGCAGCTTGCCTAGCGGGGGGGCAGAGGAGCAGTTCTTC.

The rearrangement links TRBV4-1 to TRBJ1-2, with 9 positions matching TRBD1. V was pared by 4 bases and J by 5 bases, with 14 bases of the junction left unmatched. CDR1 MGHRA and CDR2 YSYEKL come from the germline V gene. The CDR3 covers 17 residues. The CDR3 nucleotides read TGCGCCAGCAGCCTACGCCCGGACAGGGGAGCTGGATATGGCTACACCTTC. Protein product: CASSLRPDRGAGYGYTF.

The chain joins TRBV29-1 to TRBJ2-1; 10 bases line up with TRBD2. Trimming removed 6 bases from V and 5 bases from J; junction bases left unmatched: 4. Germline values: CDR1 SQVTM, CDR2 ANQGSEA. This CDR3 comprises 13 residues. In DNA form, the CDR3 reads TGCAGCGTCGGACTAGCGGAGGACAATGAGCAGTTCTTC. Translated, it gives CSVGLAEDNEQFF.

This clone was seen a few times. The chain carries TRBV28 and TRBJ1-2, with TRBD1 matching over 7 bases. The CDR3 runs to 16 residues. The germline gives CDR1 MDHEN, CDR2 SYDVKM. V lost 2 bases and J lost 4; bases outside the gene matches: 10. The CDR3 DNA reads TGTGCCAGCAGTTTACAGGGGGTAACTCTGGGCTATGGCTACACCTTC. It encodes CASSLQGVTLGYGYTF.

This clone occurred a few times. A junction boundary mismatches the germline segment, possibly from a read error. V and J are TRBV11-2 and TRBJ1-5; D gene uncertain. The CDR3 length is 14 residues. The V gene's germline CDR1 is SGHAT and CDR2 FQNNGV. The CDR3 reads CASRFPGSNQPQHF. The CDR3 DNA is TGTGCCAGCCGCTTTCCGGGTAGCAATCAGCCCCAGCATTTT.

The rearrangement links TRBV7-6 to TRBJ2-7, with a weak D call TRBD2 (6 bases). V lost 1 base to trimming and J lost 3 bases, with 7 bases between them. The CDR3 sequence is 13 residues long. Germline lookup yields CDR1 SGHVS and CDR2 FNYEAQ. The CDR3 DNA reads as TGTGCCAGCAGCTTAGGGGGGGACTACGAGCAGTACTTC. Translation gives CASSLGGDYEQYF.

This clone was detected a few times. The gene calls are TRBV5-1 and TRBJ1-5, with D unclear. CDR1 is SGHRS and CDR2 is YFSETQ in the germline V gene. V was pared by 4 bases and J by 3 bases, with 14 bases between. The CDR3 covers 15 residues. CDR3: CASSPYGGNNQPQHF. For the CDR3, the DNA is TGCGCCAGCAGCCCATACGGAGGGAACAATCAGCCCCAGCATTTT.

The V and J genes are TRBV19 and TRBJ2-1, with TRBD2 matching over 9 bases. This CDR3 is built from 17 residues. V lost 3 bases, J lost 7 bases, and 13 bases stayed unmatched. Per germline, CDR1 LNHDA and CDR2 SQIVND (reference sequence). CDR3 sequence: CASSIPGVAGDRNEQFF. Here the CDR3 DNA reads TGTGCCAGTAGTATCCCCGGGGTAGCGGGAGACCGTAATGAGCAGTTCTTC. The full variable domain, completed using reference TRBV19 and TRBJ2-1, is DGGITQSPKYLFRKEGQNVTLSCEQNLNHDAMYWYRQDPGQGLRLIYYSQIVNDFQKGDIAEGYSVSREKKESFPLTVTSAQKNPTAFYLCASSIPGVAGDRNEQFFGPGTRLTVL.

This clone was found a few times. V usage is TRBV6-1 and J usage is TRBJ1-1, with D possibly matching TRBD1 (5 bases). The germline V and J ends were trimmed by 10 bases and 4 bases, with 19 bases remaining between them. The CDR3 spans 14 residues. Germline V CDR1 and CDR2: MNHNS, SASEGT. CDR3 residues: CATILPGGPTEAFF. In DNA form, the CDR3 reads TGTGCCACGATCCTACCCGGGGGTCCCACTGAAGCTTTCTTT.

V gene TRBV27 combines with J gene TRBJ2-1, with TRBD2 matching 9 bases. CDR3 length equals 14 residues. In germline, CDR1 is MNHEY, CDR2 SMNVEV (reference sequence). Trimming took 6 bases from V and 6 from J; bases not matched to a gene: 6. The DNA for the CDR3 is TGTGCCAGCAGCCTAGGTAGCGGGAGCAATGAGCAGTTCTTC. Encoded protein: CASSLGSGSNEQFF.

This clone occurred a few times. The chain combines TRBV5-1 with TRBJ2-5; D may be TRBD1 (6 bases). The ends were cut back, 2 bases at V and 3 bases at J, with 17 bases in the middle. CDR3 length: 16 residues. The germline CDR1 and CDR2 sequences are SGHRS and YFSETQ. The CDR3 DNA follows: TGCGCCAGCAGCTTAGGCCACAGGGCGATAGAAGAGACCCAGTACTTC. Encoded protein: CASSLGHRAIEETQYF.

The chain uses TRBV6-5 and TRBJ1-1; 7 bases are a match to TRBD1. Trimming at V came to 10 bases and at J to 2 bases, leaving 4 bases not matched to a gene. Germline CDR1 and CDR2: MNHEY and SVGAGI. The CDR3 has 12 residues. CDR3 sequence (DNA): TGTGCCACACGGGACAGCAACACTGAAGCTTTCTTT. Translating gives CATRDSNTEAFF.

This clone has more than one count but fewer than ten. V and J are TRBV18 and TRBJ1-6; D gene uncertain. Germline loops: CDR1 KGHSH, CDR2 LQKENI. The length of the CDR3 is 16 residues. V lost 4 bases to trimming and J lost 0 bases, with 10 bases between them. The CDR3 here is CASSQEGSSYNSPLHF. CDR3 bases: TGTGCCAGCTCACAGGAGGGCAGCTCCTATAATTCACCCCTCCACTTT.

The chain has TRBV7-8 and TRBJ2-7; perhaps TRBD2 as D (6 bases). Germline CDR1 SGHVS, CDR2 FQNEAQ. V lost 1 base, J lost 4 bases, and 14 bases lay in between. The CDR3 covers 15 residues. The DNA of the CDR3 is TGTGCCAGCAGCTTAGGCGGTGGGGGAGGATACGAGCAGTACGTC. This codes for CASSLGGGGGYEQYV.